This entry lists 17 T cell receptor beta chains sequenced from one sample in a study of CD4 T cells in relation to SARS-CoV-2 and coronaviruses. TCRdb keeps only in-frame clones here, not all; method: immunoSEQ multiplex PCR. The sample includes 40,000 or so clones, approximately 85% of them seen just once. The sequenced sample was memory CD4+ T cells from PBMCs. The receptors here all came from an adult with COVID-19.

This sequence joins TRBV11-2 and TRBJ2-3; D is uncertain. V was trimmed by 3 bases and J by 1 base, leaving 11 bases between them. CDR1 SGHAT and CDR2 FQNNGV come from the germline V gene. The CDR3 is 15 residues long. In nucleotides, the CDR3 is TGTGCCAGCAGCTTGGTAAACACACGCACAGATACGCAGTATTTT. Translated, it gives CASSLVNTRTDTQYF.

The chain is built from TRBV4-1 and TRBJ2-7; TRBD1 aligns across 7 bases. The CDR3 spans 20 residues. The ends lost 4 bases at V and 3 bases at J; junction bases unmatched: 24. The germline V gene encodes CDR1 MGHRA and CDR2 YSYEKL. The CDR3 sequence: CASSPGTARTRKGAGYEQYF. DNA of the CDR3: TGCGCCAGCAGCCCCGGGACAGCCAGGACAAGGAAGGGTGCCGGCTACGAGCAGTACTTC.

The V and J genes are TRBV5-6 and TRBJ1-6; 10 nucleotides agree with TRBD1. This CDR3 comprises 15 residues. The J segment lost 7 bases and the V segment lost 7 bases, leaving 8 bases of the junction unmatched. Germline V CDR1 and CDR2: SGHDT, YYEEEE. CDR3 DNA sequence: TGTGCCAGCTCGACAGGGGGCTTTCGGAATTCACCCCTCCACTTT. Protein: CASSTGGFRNSPLHF.

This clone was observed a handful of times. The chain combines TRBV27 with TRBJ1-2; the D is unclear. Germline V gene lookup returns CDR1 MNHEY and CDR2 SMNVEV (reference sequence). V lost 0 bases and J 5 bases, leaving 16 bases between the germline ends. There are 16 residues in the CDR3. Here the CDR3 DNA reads TGTGCCAGCAGTTTATCTAGGCCCCGGTTGGGTTATGGCTACACCTTC. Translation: CASSLSRPRLGYGYTF.

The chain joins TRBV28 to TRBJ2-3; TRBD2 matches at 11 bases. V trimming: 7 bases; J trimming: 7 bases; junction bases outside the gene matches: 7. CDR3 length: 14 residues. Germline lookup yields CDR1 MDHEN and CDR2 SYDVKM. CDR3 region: CASTVAGGPYTQYF. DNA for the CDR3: TGTGCCAGCACCGTAGCGGGAGGGCCTTATACGCAGTATTTT.

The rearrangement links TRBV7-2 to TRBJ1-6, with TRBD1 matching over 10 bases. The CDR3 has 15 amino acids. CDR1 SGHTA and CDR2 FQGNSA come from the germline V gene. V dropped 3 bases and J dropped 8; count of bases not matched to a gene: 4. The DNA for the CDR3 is TGTGCCAGCAGCTTTACGACAGGGGGCGATTCACCCCTCCACTTT. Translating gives CASSFTTGGDSPLHF.

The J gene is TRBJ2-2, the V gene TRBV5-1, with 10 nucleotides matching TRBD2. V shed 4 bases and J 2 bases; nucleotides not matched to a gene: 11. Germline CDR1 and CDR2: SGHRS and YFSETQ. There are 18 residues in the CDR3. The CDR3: CASSTGTLAGRNTGELFF. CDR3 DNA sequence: TGCGCCAGCAGCACCGGTACACTAGCGGGAAGAAACACCGGGGAGCTGTTTTTT.

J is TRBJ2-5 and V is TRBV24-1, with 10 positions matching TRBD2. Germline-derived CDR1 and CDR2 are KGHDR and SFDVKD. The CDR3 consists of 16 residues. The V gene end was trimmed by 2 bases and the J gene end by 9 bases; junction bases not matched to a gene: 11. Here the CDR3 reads CATSDSGPSGGLAQYF. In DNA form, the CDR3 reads TGTGCCACCAGTGATTCCGGCCCTAGCGGGGGCCTGGCCCAGTACTTC.

CDR3 DNA: TGTGCCAGCAGCTTAGTACCCTACGAGCAGTACTTC. This sequence encodes CASSLVPYEQYF. The V and J genes are TRBV11-2 and TRBJ2-7; D ambiguous. Germline V CDR1 and CDR2: SGHAT, FQNNGV. The germline V and J ends were trimmed by 1 base and 2 bases, with 3 bases remaining between them. This CDR3 is built from 12 residues.

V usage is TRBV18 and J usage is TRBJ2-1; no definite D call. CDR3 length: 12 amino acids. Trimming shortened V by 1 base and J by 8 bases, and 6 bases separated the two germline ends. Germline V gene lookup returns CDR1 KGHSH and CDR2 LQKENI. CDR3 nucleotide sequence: TGTGCCAGCTCACCACTTCGGGATGAGCAGTTCTTC. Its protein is CASSPLRDEQFF. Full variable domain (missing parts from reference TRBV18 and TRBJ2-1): NAGVMQNPRHLVRRRGQEARLRCSPMKGHSHVYWYRQLPEEGLKFMVYLQKENIIDESGMPKERFSAEFPKEGPSILRIQQVVRGDSAAYFCASSPLRDEQFFGPGTRLTVL.

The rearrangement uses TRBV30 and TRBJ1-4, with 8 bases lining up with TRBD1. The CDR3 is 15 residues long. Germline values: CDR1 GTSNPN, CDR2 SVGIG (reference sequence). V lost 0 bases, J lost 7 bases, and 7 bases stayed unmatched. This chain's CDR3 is CAWSVGQGGGEKLFF. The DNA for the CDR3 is TGTGCCTGGAGTGTCGGACAGGGAGGGGGTGAAAAACTGTTTTTT.

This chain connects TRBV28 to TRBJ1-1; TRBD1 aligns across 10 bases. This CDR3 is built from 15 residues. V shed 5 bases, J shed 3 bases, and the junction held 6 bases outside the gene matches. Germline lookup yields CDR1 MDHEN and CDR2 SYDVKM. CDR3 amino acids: CASSATGGAHTEAFF. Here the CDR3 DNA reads TGTGCCAGCAGTGCGACAGGGGGCGCTCACACTGAAGCTTTCTTT.

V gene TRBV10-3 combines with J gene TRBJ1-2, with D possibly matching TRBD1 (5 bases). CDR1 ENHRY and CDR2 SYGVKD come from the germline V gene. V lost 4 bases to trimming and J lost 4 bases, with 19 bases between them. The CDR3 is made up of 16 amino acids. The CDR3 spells CAISVRADSPSYGYTF. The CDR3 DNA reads TGTGCCATCAGTGTAAGGGCCGACAGCCCTAGCTATGGCTACACCTTC.

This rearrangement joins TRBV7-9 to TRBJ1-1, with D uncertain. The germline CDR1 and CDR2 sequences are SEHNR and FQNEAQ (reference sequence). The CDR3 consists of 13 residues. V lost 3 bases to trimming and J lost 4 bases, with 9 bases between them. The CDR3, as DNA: TGTGCCAGCAGCTTCGAAGACGGCACTGAAGCTTTCTTT. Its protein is CASSFEDGTEAFF.

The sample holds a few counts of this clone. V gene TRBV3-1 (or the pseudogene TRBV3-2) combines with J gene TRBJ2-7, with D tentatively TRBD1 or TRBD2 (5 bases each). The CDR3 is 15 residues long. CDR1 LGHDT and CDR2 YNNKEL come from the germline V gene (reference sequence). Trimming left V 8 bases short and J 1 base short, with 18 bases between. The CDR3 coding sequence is TGTGCCAGCGCGCCATCCGGGACGGTTTCCTACGAGCAGTACTTC. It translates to CASAPSGTVSYEQYF.

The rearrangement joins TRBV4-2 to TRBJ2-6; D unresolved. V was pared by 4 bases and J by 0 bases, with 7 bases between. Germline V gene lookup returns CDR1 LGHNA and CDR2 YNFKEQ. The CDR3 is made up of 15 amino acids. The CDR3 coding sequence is TGTGCCAGCAGCCGCCGGGTCTCTGGGGCCAACGTCCTGACTTTC. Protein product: CASSRRVSGANVLTF.

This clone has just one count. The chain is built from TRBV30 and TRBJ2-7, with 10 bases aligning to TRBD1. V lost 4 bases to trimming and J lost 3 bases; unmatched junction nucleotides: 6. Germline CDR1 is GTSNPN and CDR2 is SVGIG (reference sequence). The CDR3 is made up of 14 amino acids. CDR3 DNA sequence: TGTGCCTGGAATATCGGACAGGGGGACTACGAGCAGTACTTC. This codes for CAWNIGQGDYEQYF.